A selection of T cell receptor beta chains follows, all from one sample in a study of high-grade serous ovarian cancer treatment subgroups. Sequenced by immunoSEQ multiplex PCR; TCRdb stores in-frame clones only, minus some. The sample consists of over a thousand clones, 60% to 85% of them appearing once. What was sequenced was tumor tissue. These receptors came from a human donor with high-grade serous ovarian cancer. Each CDR3 is given with its conserved first and last residue. A D gene is named only where the DNA matches it firmly. Clone size, where shown, is once, few, many, or a class for clones that have expanded.

>.|TRBJ2-5|16|TRBV7-3|.
CASSPFRGEVTQPQYF
TGTGCCAGCAGCCCTTTCCGCGGGGAGGTTACACAGCCCCAGTACTTC
>.|TRBJ2-7|15|TRBV10-2|TRBD2
CASSETGGGAYEQYF
TGCGCCAGCAGTGAGACGGGCGGGGGGGCTTACGAGCAGTACTTC
>.|TRBJ2-7|13|TRBV19|.
CASSIGPTYEQYF
TGTGCCAGTAGTATAGGACCTACCTACGAGCAGTACTTC
>.|TRBJ2-7|16|TRBV7-9|TRBD1
CASSLGFGQGPGGQYF
TGTGCCAGCAGCTTAGGATTTGGACAGGGCCCTGGGGGGCAGTACTTC
>.|TRBJ2-7|11|TRBV29-1|.
CSVEDPGEQYF
TGCAGCGTTGAAGATCCGGGGGAGCAGTACTTC
>.|TRBJ2-5|13|TRBV6-1|.
CASSEDRVETQYF
TGTGCCAGCAGTGAAGACAGGGTGGAGACCCAGTACTTC
>.|TRBJ2-5|15|TRBV19|TRBD1
CASSPRDRDQETQYF
TGTGCCAGTAGCCCCCGGGACAGGGACCAAGAGACCCAGTACTTC
>.|TRBJ2-7|14|TRBV7-6|TRBD1
CASQPDRDSDEQYF
TGTGCCAGCCAACCGGACAGGGATAGCGACGAGCAGTACTTC
>.|TRBJ2-7|13|TRBV7-3|TRBD2
CASSSYGRVEQYF
TGTGCCAGCAGCTCGTACGGGAGGGTTGAGCAGTACTTC
>few|TRBJ1-2|13|TRBV28|.
CASSTTEIKGYTF
TGTGCCAGCAGTACGACAGAGATTAAGGGCTACACCTTC
>.|TRBJ2-7|12|TRBV25-1|.
CASSYGPYEQYF
TGTGCCAGCAGTTACGGACCCTACGAGCAGTACTTC
>.|TRBJ1-4|15|TRBV4-2|TRBD1
CASSFRTGRVEKLFF
TGTGCCAGCAGCTTCAGGACAGGGAGGGTTGAAAAACTGTTTTTT
>.|TRBJ2-7|14|TRBV21-1|.
CASNVRQGYYEQYF
TGTGCCAGCAACGTCCGCCAGGGATACTACGAGCAGTACTTC
>.|TRBJ2-1|9|TRBV7-2|.
CASPNEQFF
TGTGCCAGCCCCAATGAGCAGTTCTTC
>.|TRBJ2-4|13|TRBV13|.
CASSLGFPILQYF
TGTGCCAGCAGCTTAGGTTTCCCGATCCTTCAGTACTTC
>.|TRBJ2-1|14|TRBV29-1|.
CSVFSPGLYNEQFF
TGCAGCGTCTTCTCACCCGGCCTTTACAATGAGCAGTTCTTC